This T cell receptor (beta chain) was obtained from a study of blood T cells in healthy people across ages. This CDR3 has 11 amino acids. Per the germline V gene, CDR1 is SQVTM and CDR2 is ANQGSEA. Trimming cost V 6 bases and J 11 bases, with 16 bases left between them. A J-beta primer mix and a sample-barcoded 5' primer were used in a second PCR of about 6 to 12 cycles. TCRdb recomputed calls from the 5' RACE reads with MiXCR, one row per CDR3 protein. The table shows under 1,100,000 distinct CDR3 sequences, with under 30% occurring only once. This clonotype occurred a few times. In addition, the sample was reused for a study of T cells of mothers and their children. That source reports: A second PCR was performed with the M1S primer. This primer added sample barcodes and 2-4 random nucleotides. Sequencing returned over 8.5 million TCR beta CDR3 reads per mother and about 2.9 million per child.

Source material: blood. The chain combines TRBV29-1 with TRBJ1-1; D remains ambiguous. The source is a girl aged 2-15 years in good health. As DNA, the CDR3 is TGCAGCGTCCTCGACGGTCCCGACGCTTTCTTT. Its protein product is CSVLDGPDAFF.